This entry describes one T cell receptor beta chain. This clone was seen a single time. Its antigen has not been determined. The input lacks base qualities; no much larger clone sits a single base away. The library relied on the immunoSEQ multiplex PCR assay. For the multiplex PCR, a mixture combining 60 forward primers for TCR Vbeta segments and 13 reverse primers for TCR Jbeta segments was used. A multiplex PCR assay on genomic DNA amplified the CDR3 region of rearranged TCR beta genes. The amplified TCR beta libraries were sequenced on the Illumina HiSeq System as 87-base-pair reads. Per the source publication's procedure: In a later analysis, 80 million or so unique TCR beta chains were counted across the 500 to 850 repertoires, and roughly 9.9 million of these chains were shared by at least two donors. Raw reads were error-corrected and collapsed into unique sequences with a nearest-neighbor algorithm that merged closely related sequences to remove PCR and sequencing errors. V, D and J gene segments were assigned by aligning CDR3 sequences to IMGT reference sequences. For a sequence to be retained, at least a six-nucleotide match to both a V gene segment and a J gene segment was required. A rearrangement was called productive if the CDR3 had no stop codons and remained in frame with V and J, and every other rearrangement was called non-productive. CDR3 was defined according to IMGT convention as the region running from the second conserved V-encoded cysteine to the conserved J-encoded phenylalanine. In an earlier analysis of just under 600 of the donors, sequences lacking an unambiguous match to a single V gene segment were excluded. In an earlier analysis of about 590 of the donors, a V segment was called functional when productive rearrangements were above 56.7%, and segregating when the standard deviation between donors exceeded 5%. A statistical classification framework was built to diagnose cytomegalovirus status from the catalog of TCR beta chain sequences. In a later analysis, TCR nucleotide sequences were compared against IMGT/GENE-DB human TR gene sequences so that V and J genes could be assigned. In a later analysis, CDR3 sequences and most-parsimonious VDJ recombination scenarios were assigned using the TCRdist pipeline. In a later analysis, every TCR beta chain was defined by the combination of its CDR3 amino acid sequence and its V-gene family, and reads without a unique V-gene family were dropped. In a later analysis, some 600 highly shared, low-generation-probability nucleotide sequences were removed to address suspected cross-contamination and a sequencing artifact. In a later analysis, a clonal expansion index for each public chain was calculated from normalized within-repertoire ranks of inferred template counts. A later analysis computed generation probabilities with a VDJ recombination model fitted to out-of-frame rearrangements, and checked the results against IGoR. In a later analysis, TCR-TCR, TCR-HLA and TCR-CMV co-occurrence was scored with hypergeometric tests, and a repertoire-size bias correction was applied to TCR pairs. False discovery rates were estimated in a later analysis by permuting HLA or CMV assignments 20 times. In a later analysis, co-occurring TCRs were grouped with DBSCAN, and TCRdist sequence similarity was added when clustering was performed within HLA-allele-positive subsets. Co-occurrence clustering excluded repertoires with fewer than 30,000 or more than 120,000 public chains, plus five with anomalous nucleotide sharing. TCRdb mirrors the immuneACCESS table, restricted to in-frame sequences. Some clones are absent from its copies; in checked studies, under half trace to an unresolved V gene, and the reason for the others is unknown. D and trimming were read from the DNA, whereas the V and J calls and clone size are those reported in that table. The sample table lists 40,000 or so clones, around 76% of them with a count of one. The ten largest account for approximately 8.9% of the sample.

This sample is part of a study of cytomegalovirus exposure and HLA in healthy donors (dated by TCRdb to 2016 to 2017). Notes on the research overall: According to an earlier analysis of several hundred of the donors, some 180 million T cells yielded roughly 100 million unique TCR beta sequences and roughly 280 Gb of sequence data. Roughly 300 gigabases of sequencing data and around 88 million unique TCR sequences made up an early release that covered 500 to 650 HLA-typed donors. Of the 300 to 450 genotyped donors, roughly 85% fell in the genetic ancestry cluster associated with self-reported Caucasian donors. The aim of the study was to test whether cataloging public T cell receptors could identify signatures of past pathogen exposure. Using immunosequencing, the study profiled T cell repertoires from about 610 subjects and related those repertoires to cytomegalovirus serostatus. In addition to the first cohort of about 650 subjects, a separate validation cohort of 130 or so different subjects was used. To predict cytomegalovirus infection status, the study brought together high-throughput TCR immunosequencing, statistical association of individual TCRs with disease status, and machine learning. In a later analysis, previously published TCR beta repertoires from 666 donors were re-analyzed and high-resolution HLA genotyping was added so that TCR occurrence patterns could be studied. Rather than drawing on any new phenotypic data, the later analysis identified candidate immune exposures from TCR beta sequences and the way those sequences occurred across donors. An earlier analysis of some 500 of the donors used high-throughput TCR beta sequencing to judge whether each TCR beta V gene segment behaved as functional or pseudogenic. Alongside the repertoire data, information on donor age, sex, ethnicity and CMV serostatus was compiled. In a later genetic analysis, genome-wide SNP genotypes for 398 of the 666 donors were used, and that subset was treated as a discovery cohort. Every repertoire in the discovery cohort had been generated on one and the same sequencing platform. HLA typing covered class I and class II loci at four-digit resolution. Typing coverage differed by locus: A, B, C, DRB1 and DQB1 were typed in roughly 620-630 donors, DQA1 in approximately 520, DPA1 in 600 to 610, and DPB1 in 472. Roughly five DR-DQ haplotypes were handled as single units for association and clustering because linkage in the cohort was strong. On average, over 200,000 unique TCR beta nucleotide sequences were sequenced per donor among about 400 genotyped donors of the cohort, with around 19% of those sequences being non-productive. Overall results and qualifications from the work: An association between a missense DCLRE1C variant and V-gene and J-gene trimming of TCR beta chains was found in a later genetic analysis and replicated in an independent cohort. When HLA alleles, especially DR and DQ, strongly co-occurred, attributing TCR associations to individual alleles was difficult. Most TCR sequences were seen in very few donors, while some public TCRs were found in many individuals. In a later analysis, TCR association rates were found to vary across HLA loci, with the most associated TCRs seen for DRB1 alleles and the fewest for HLA-C alleles. The authors suggested that the approach could potentially be extended to other disease states and immunological phenotypes. The classifier was reported to diagnose cytomegalovirus status with high specificity and sensitivity in both the original and validation cohorts. In a later genetic analysis, fewer N-insertions in productive TCRs were reported among donors in an Asian-associated ancestry cluster than the roughly 700-donor mean. In vitro tests confirmed that three of the cytomegalovirus-associated TCR beta chains recognize cytomegalovirus antigens. The presence/absence analyses assumed that sequencing depth was roughly uniform across donors, and that assumption may not be true. Compared with equally common non-associated chains, HLA-associated TCR beta chains in a later analysis were more clonally expanded and had lower generation probabilities. Broadly in line with IMGT annotations, most TCR beta V segments showed up in productive rearrangements about 90% or about 30% of the time in an earlier analysis of several hundred of the donors. Immune exposure information for the cohort was limited to CMV serostatus. The study listed 150 to 200 TCR beta chains as associated with cytomegalovirus. The sequencing pipeline was judged likely to have produced a cluster of highly shared sequence variants as a technical artifact. Linkage disequilibrium might explain the correlated functional status among segregating V segments, but an unknown experimental factor could not be excluded. Some IMGT-functional V segments, including TRBV6-2 and TRBV6-3, could not be told apart with the 87-base-pair reads, so those segments were excluded. Because HLA typing was missing for some donors at each locus, association tests included only the typed subset. According to a later analysis, parvovirus B19, influenza, CMV and Epstein-Barr virus appeared linked to several top co-occurrence clusters. A further reported finding was that TCR beta sequences accurately predicted the HLA-A and HLA-B alleles for most subjects in the first cohort. Roughly 17 rarely observed V segments, including chromosome 9 orphons, were excluded from the earlier analysis of some 590 of the donors because counts were too low. In a later analysis, most CMV-associated TCR beta chains were found to appear HLA-restricted, with HLA associations seemingly driven largely by CMV exposure. This cohort had only TCR beta chains sequenced, and the lack of alpha or paired-chain data limited which features could be detected. At a false discovery rate of 0.05, a later analysis linked under 20,000 TCR beta sequences to specific HLA alleles.

As encoded in the germline V gene, CDR1 is SGDLS while CDR2 is YYNGEE. Inclusive of the bounding cysteine and phenylalanine, the CDR3 is 15 residues long. The DNA shown is the 45-base CDR3, in frame from base 1. V lost 8 bases and J lost 0 bases, and the count of bases not matched to a germline gene is 7. The cohort consisted of approximately 690 healthy bone marrow donors. At the time of sampling, every cohort member was nominally healthy, though immune exposures that went unrecorded were likely present. The donor tested CMV seropositive and was one of the 289 seropositive cohort members. A peripheral blood sample was provided by each donor, and peripheral blood mononuclear cells were used for TCR beta sequencing. Genomic DNA was extracted from the blood cell samples with the Qiagen DNeasy Blood Extraction Kit.

The sequencing sample was made of PBMCs. This sequence was found in a woman under 40 in good health and CMV-seropositive. The chain joins TRBV9 to TRBJ2-3, and 9 junctional nucleotides match TRBD1. The nucleotide sequence reads as follows: TGTGCCAGTAGTAACAGGGGGCAGAGCACAGATACGCAGTATTTT. Its product reads: CASSNRGQSTDTQYF.